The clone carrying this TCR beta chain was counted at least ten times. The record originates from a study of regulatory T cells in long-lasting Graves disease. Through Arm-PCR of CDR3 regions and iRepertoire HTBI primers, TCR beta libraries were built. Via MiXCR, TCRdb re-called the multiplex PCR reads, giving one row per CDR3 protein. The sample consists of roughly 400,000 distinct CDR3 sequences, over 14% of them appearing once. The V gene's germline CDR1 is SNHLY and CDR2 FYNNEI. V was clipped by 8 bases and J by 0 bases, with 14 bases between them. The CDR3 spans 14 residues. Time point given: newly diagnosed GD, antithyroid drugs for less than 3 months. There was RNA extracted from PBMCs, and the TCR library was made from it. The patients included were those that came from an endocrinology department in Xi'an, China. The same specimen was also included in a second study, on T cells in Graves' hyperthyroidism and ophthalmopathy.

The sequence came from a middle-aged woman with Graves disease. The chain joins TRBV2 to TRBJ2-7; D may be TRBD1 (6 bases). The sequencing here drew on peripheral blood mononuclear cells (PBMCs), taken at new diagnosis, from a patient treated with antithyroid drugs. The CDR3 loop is CASRPGASSYEQYF. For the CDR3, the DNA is TGTGCCAGCCGGCCAGGGGCAAGCTCCTACGAGCAGTACTTC.